The present T cell receptor beta chain was sequenced within a study of CD8 T cells in Susac syndrome. cDNA came from roughly 0.53 to 1 ug RNA primed by random hexamers. By means of immunoSEQ multiplex PCR, TCR beta CDR3 spanning 54 Vbeta and 13 Jbeta underwent amplification. From the immunoSEQ multiplex PCR reads, TCRdb called clonotypes with MiXCR, one entry per CDR3 protein. The sample has about 440,000 distinct CDR3 sequences, around 83% seen once. Sequencing of TCR beta was undertaken in CD8+ and CD4+ T cells derived from blood. Relapsing-remitting disease, either stable or active, was present in the treatment-naive patients who were the multiple sclerosis controls. The sequencing input was CD8+ T cells from PBMCs. The receptor's source is a human donor with multiple sclerosis.

CDR3 residues: CASSLVLAVSTDTQYF. CDR3 DNA sequence: TGTGCCAGCAGTTTAGTGCTAGCGGTTAGCACAGATACGCAGTATTTT. This chain uses TRBV12-3 or TRBV12-4 with TRBJ2-3; 7 positions agree with TRBD2. V lost 1 base to trimming and J lost 0 bases; unmatched junction nucleotides: 4. The CDR3 is made up of 16 amino acids.